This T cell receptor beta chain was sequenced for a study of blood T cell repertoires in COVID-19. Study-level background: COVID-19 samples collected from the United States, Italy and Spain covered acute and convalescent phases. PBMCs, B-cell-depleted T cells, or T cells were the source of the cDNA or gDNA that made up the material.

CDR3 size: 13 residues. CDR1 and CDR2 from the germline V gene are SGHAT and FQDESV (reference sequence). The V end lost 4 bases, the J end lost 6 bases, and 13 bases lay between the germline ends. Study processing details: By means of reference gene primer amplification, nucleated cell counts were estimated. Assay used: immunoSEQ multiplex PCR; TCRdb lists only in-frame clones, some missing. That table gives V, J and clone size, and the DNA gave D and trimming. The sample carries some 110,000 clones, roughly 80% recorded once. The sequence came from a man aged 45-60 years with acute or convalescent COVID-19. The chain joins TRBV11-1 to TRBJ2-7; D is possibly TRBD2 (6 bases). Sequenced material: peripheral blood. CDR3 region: CASSYRSAGEQYF. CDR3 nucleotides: TGTGCCAGCAGCTATCGATCAGCGGGCGAGCAGTACTTC.